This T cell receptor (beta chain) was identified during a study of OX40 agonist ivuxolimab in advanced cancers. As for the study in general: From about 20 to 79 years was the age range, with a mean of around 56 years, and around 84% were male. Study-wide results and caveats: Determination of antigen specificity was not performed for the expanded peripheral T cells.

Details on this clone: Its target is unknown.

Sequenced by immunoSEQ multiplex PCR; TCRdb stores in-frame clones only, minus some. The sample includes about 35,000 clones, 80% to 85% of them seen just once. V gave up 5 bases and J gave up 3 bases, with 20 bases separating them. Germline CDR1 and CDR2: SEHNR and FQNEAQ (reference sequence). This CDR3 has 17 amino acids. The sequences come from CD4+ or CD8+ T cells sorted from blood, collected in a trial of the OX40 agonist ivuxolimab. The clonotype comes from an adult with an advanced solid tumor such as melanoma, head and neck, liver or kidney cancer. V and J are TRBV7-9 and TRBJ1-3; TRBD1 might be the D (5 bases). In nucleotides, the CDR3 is TGTGCCAGCAGCCCCGTGGCAGGGAGTACGCGTGGAAACACCATATATTTT. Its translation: CASSPVAGSTRGNTIYF. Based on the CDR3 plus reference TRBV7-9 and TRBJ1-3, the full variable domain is DTGVSQNPRHKITKRGQNVTFRCDPISEHNRLYWYRQTLGQGPEFLTYFQNEAQLEKSRLLSDRFSAERPKGSFSTLEIQRTEQGDSAMYLCASSPVAGSTRGNTIYFGEGSWLTVV.